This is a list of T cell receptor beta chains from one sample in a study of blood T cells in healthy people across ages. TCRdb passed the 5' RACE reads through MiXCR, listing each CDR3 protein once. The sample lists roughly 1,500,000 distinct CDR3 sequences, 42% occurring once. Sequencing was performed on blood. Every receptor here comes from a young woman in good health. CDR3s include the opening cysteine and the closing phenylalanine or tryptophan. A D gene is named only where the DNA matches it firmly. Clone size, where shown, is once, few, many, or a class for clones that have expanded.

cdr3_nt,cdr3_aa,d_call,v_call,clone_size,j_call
TGTGCCAGCACAACGCGGGGGAGCACAGGTACGCAGTATTTT,CASTTRGSTGTQYF,TRBD2,TRBV2,.,TRBJ2-3
TGCGCCAGCAGCTTGGACGGAGTCCTCCAAGAGACCCAGTACTTC,CASSLDGVLQETQYF,.,TRBV5-1,few,TRBJ2-5
TGTGCCAGCAGCTTCGGACGAGCGACCTACAATGAGCAGTACTTC,CASSFGRATYNEQYF,.,TRBV7-3,.,TRBJ2-7
TGCGCCAGCAGCCCCCCACCGGGACAGGGGAGCTACGAGCAGTACTTC,CASSPPPGQGSYEQYF,TRBD1,TRBV5-1,.,TRBJ2-7
TGTGCCAGCAGCTTACCCGGGACTAGCGGGGTGAGCACAGATACGCAGTATTTT,CASSLPGTSGVSTDTQYF,TRBD2,TRBV7-9,.,TRBJ2-3
TGTGCCAGCAGTGAAGGGGTGGACCAGCAGTACTTC,CASSEGVDQQYF,.,TRBV2,few,TRBJ2-7
TGTGCCAGCAGTTACCGGCAGGGAAAAGGATCACCCCTCCACTTT,CASSYRQGKGSPLHF,.,TRBV6-5,once,TRBJ1-6
TGTGCCTGGGGGGAGTTGGGGACCCAGTACTTC,CAWGELGTQYF,.,TRBV30,few,TRBJ2-5
TGTGCCACCAGCAGAAACGGACAGACTGGAAACACCATATATTTT,CATSRNGQTGNTIYF,.,TRBV15,.,TRBJ1-3
TGTGCCACCAGTGATTTGGGCGGGACAGCCTCGACCGGGGAGCTGTTTTTT,CATSDLGGTASTGELFF,.,TRBV24-1,.,TRBJ2-2
TGCGCCAGCAGCATCGCTCGAGAGGAGCAGTACTTC,CASSIAREEQYF,.,TRBV5-1,.,TRBJ2-5